This T cell receptor beta chain is from a study of tumor-infiltrating lymphocytes in primary liver carcinoma. Overall study context: Sample yields of productive TCRbeta reads, ranging from roughly 3.5 to 7.13 million, were similar across tissue types.

With regard to this clonotype: Its cognate antigen is unknown. Mismatch with germline at one junction end may stem from a read error.

Extraction of RNA together with DNA used roughly 20-32 mg of unsorted bulk tissue. No patient had received treatment, and all had chronic HBV infection. TCR beta cDNA was reverse-transcribed from roughly 520 ng of total RNA. The reaction used a constant-region primer and ProtoScript II reverse transcriptase. Library construction for TCR beta comprised three nested multiplex PCR rounds performed with slightly modified ARM-PCR. The first two PCR rounds used TRBV1-TRBV30 forward primers with a C-beta reverse primer, 9 to 10 cycles each. MiXCR, run by TCRdb on the multiplex PCR reads, gives a single entry per CDR3 protein. The sample has about 99,000 distinct CDR3 sequences, approximately 68% seen once. This CDR3 spans 13 amino acids. Looked up from germline, CDR1 is MNHEY and CDR2 is SVGAGI. Points from the study as a whole: Lesser overlap characterized tumor-adjacent and tumor-blood pairs relative to tumor region pairs. There were only about 8-25% of top clones found in all five tumor regions.

The V call is TRBV6-5, the J call TRBJ1-2; D not resolved. Sequencing was performed on liver tumor tissue from sampling region 5. Documented subset: tumor region T5, tumor centre. The sequence was obtained from a woman aged 55-70 years with primary liver carcinoma and hepatitis B virus infection. CDR3 region: CVSRLLANYGYAF. CDR3 bases: TGTGTCAGCAGGCTACTAGCTAACTATGGCTACGCCTTC.